Included here is one TCR beta chain sequence, with context. Its target is not known. These data originate in a study of T cell responses to AZD1222 COVID-19 vaccine. Study-wide findings and caveats: Rises in breadth and depth of Spike-specific TCRs came after two AZD1222 doses. White British ancestry dominated among donors, who included more females, and clonal diversity was possibly underestimated. Among spike-specific TCRs, nearly half reportedly target unmutated variant regions. Repertoire sampling was restricted to post-peak T cell response timepoints.

With 7 bases clipped from V and 4 bases from J, the junction kept 10 bases outside the gene matches. This CDR3 comprises 15 residues. Germline V gene lookup returns CDR1 SGHKS and CDR2 YYEKEE (reference sequence). Clones were read by immunoSEQ multiplex PCR, and TCRdb kept only the in-frame ones, dropping some. Here the sample spans some 180,000 clones, roughly 89% being singletons. The origin of this receptor is an adult who received the AZD1222 COVID-19 vaccine. The chain is built from TRBV5-5 and TRBJ1-4, with TRBD1 identical over 7 bases. The sample was peripheral blood, taken 28 days after the second AZD1222 dose. The CDR3 reads CASSFNGQVNEKLFF. The DNA for the CDR3 is TGTGCCAGCTCCTTCAACGGACAGGTTAATGAAAAACTGTTTTTT.